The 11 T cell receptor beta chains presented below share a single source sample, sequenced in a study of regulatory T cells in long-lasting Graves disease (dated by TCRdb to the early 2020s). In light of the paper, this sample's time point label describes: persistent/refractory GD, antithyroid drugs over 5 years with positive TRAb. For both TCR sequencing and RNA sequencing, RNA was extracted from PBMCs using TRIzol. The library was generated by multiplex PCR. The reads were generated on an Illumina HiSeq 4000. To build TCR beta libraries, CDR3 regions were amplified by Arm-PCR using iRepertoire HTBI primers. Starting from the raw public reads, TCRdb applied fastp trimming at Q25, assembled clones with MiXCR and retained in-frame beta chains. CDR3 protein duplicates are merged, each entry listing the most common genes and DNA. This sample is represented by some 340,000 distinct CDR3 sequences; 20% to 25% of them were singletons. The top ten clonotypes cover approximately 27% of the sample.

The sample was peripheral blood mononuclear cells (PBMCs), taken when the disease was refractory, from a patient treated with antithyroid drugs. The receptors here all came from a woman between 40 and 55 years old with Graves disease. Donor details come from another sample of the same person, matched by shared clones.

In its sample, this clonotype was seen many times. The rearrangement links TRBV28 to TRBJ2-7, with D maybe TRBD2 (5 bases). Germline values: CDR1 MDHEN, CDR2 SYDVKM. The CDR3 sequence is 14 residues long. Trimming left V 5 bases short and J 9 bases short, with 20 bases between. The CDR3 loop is CASSPSFFSRGQYF. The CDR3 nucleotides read TGTGCCAGCAGTCCTTCTTTCTTCTCCCGGGGGCAGTACTTC.

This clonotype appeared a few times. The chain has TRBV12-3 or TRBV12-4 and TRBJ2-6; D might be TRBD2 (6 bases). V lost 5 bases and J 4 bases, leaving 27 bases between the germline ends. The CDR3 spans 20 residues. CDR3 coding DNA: TGTGCCAGCAGTACTACCTTGTATAGGTGGAGGGGAGCGGGGGCCAACGTCCTGACTTTC. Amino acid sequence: CASSTTLYRWRGAGANVLTF.

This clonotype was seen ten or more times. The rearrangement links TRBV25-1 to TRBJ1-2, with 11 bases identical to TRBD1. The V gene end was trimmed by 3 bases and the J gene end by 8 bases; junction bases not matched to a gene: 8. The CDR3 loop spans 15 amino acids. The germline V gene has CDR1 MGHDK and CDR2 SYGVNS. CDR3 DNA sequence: TGTGCCAGCAGTGATGAAGGACAGGGGGCACGGGGCTACACCTTC. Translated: CASSDEGQGARGYTF.

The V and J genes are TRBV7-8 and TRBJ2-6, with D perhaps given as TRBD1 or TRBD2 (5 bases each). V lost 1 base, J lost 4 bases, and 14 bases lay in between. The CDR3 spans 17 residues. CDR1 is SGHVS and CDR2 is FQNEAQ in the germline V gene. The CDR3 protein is CASSLESWGRGANVLTF. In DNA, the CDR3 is TGTGCCAGCAGCTTAGAGTCATGGGGGAGAGGGGCCAACGTCCTGACTTTC.

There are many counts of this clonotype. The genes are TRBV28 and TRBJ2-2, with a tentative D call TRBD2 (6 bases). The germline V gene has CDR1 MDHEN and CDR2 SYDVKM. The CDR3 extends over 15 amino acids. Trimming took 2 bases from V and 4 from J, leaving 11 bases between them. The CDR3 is CASSLHGSGTGELFF. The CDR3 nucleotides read TGTGCCAGCAGTTTACACGGGAGTGGCACCGGGGAGCTGTTTTTT.

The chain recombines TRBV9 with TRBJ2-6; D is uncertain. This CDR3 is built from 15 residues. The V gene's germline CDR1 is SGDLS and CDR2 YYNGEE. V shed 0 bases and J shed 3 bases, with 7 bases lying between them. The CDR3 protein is CASSVGVVGANVLTF. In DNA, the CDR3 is TGTGCCAGCAGCGTAGGAGTAGTTGGGGCCAACGTCCTGACTTTC.

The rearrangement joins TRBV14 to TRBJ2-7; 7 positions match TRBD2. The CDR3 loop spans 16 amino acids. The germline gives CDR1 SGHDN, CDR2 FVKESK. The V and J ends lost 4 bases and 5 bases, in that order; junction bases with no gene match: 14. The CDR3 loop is CASSPRGGRAWHEQYF. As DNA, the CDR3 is TGTGCCAGCAGCCCTCGTGGGGGGAGGGCTTGGCACGAGCAGTACTTC.

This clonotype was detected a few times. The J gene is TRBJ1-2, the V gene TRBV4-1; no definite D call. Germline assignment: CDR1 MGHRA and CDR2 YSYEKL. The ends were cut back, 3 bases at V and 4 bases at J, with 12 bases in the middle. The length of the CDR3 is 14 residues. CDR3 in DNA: TGCGCCAGCAGCCAGGAGGGTACCCCCTATGGCTACACCTTC. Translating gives CASSQEGTPYGYTF.

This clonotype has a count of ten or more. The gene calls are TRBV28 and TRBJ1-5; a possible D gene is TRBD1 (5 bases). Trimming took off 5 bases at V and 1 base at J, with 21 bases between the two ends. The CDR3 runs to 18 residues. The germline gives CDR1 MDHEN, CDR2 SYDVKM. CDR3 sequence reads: CASSPEGDSLLSNQPQHF. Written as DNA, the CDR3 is TGTGCCAGCAGTCCCGAGGGAGACAGCCTTCTGAGCAATCAGCCCCAGCATTTT.

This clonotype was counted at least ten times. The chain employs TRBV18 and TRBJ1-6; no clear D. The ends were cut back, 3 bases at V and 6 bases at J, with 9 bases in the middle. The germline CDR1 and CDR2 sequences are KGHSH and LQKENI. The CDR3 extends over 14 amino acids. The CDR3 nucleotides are TGTGCCAGCTCACCCCCGGGCCTTAATTCACCCCTCCACTTT. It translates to CASSPPGLNSPLHF. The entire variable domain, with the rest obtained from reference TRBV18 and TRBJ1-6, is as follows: NAGVMQNPRHLVRRRGQEARLRCSPMKGHSHVYWYRQLPEEGLKFMVYLQKENIIDESGMPKERFSAEFPKEGPSILRIQQVVRGDSAAYFCASSPPGLNSPLHFGNGTRLTVT.

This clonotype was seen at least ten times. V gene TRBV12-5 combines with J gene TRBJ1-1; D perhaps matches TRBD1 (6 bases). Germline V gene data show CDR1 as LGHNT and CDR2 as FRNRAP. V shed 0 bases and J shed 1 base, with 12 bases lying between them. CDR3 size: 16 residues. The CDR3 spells CASGLVLGGRNTEAFF. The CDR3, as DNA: TGTGCTAGTGGTTTGGTACTTGGGGGGCGGAACACTGAAGCTTTCTTT.